The source of this TCR beta chain is a study of blood T cell repertoires in COVID-19. Using immunoSEQ multiplex PCR, the repertoire was profiled, and TCRdb retains in-frame clones only, with some absent. Of about 200,000 clones listed, around 90% are singletons. Participant-given clinical history determined each cohort assignment. CDR1 is DFQATT, CDR2 SNEGSKA, per germline (reference sequence). V dropped 3 bases and J dropped 6 bases, with 8 bases sitting between them. The CDR3 totals 11 residues. Sequenced input: PBMCs or T cells enriched from blood (not recorded which). The chain is built from TRBV20-1 and TRBJ1-2, with a possible D match to TRBD1 (5 bases). This TCR derives from a woman aged 25 to 39 who had recovered from COVID-19. The CDR3 sequence: CSASQGDGYTF. The CDR3 nucleotides are TGCAGTGCTAGTCAGGGTGATGGCTACACCTTC.